What follows are 9 T cell receptor beta chains derived from one specimen sequenced in a study of CD8+ T cells in alopecia areata. Following RNA extraction, reverse transcription yielded cDNA that acted as the sequencing template. Here immunoSEQ multiplex PCR was the method, and the copy in TCRdb shows in-frame clones only, minus some. This sample has 140,000 to 150,000 clones, with more than 40% found just once. Sequencing was carried out using CD4+ T cells sorted from blood. Source of these receptors: a human donor with alopecia areata.

The rearrangement joins TRBV2 to TRBJ2-3; D is perhaps TRBD1 or TRBD2 (6 bases each). The germline gives CDR1 SNHLY, CDR2 FYNNEI. Trimming stripped 5 bases from V and 2 bases from J, with 17 bases between. The CDR3 runs 16 residues. The CDR3 is CASSHGGGTYTDTQYF. The CDR3 DNA is TGTGCCAGCAGTCATGGAGGGGGTACATACACAGATACGCAGTATTTT. Variable domain in full (rest from reference TRBV2 and TRBJ2-3): EPEVTQTPSHQVTQMGQEVILRCVPISNHLYFYWYRQILGQKVEFLVSFYNNEISEKSEIFDDQFSVERPDGSNFTLKIRSTKLEDSAMYFCASSHGGGTYTDTQYFGPGTRLTVL.

This clone was detected a few times. The chain has TRBV7-9 and TRBJ2-1; no clear D gene. V was pared by 2 bases and J by 6 bases, with 11 bases between. CDR1 and CDR2 from the germline V gene are SEHNR and FQNEAQ (reference sequence). The CDR3 has 14 residues. The CDR3 is CASSLLRASNEQFF. CDR3 DNA sequence: TGTGCCAGCAGCTTACTGCGCGCCTCCAATGAGCAGTTCTTC.

This clone showed up just a few times. V is TRBV14 and J is TRBJ2-7; 8 nucleotides align to TRBD2. Germline loops: CDR1 SGHDN, CDR2 FVKESK. The CDR3 loop spans 17 amino acids. V gave up 2 bases and J gave up 0 bases; unmatched junction bases: 9. CDR3 sequence (DNA): TGTGCCAGCAGCCAATACCCAGCGGGAGTTGGCTCCTACGAGCAGTACTTC. Protein sequence: CASSQYPAGVGSYEQYF. Filled out from reference TRBV14 and TRBJ2-7, the complete variable domain reads EAGVTQFPSHSVIEKGQTVTLRCDPISGHDNLYWYRRVMGKEIKFLLHFVKESKQDESGMPNNRFLAERTGGTYSTLKVQPAELEDSGVYFCASSQYPAGVGSYEQYFGPGTRLTVT.

V usage is TRBV9 and J usage is TRBJ2-5; D is ambiguous. The CDR3 length is 16 residues. Germline V gene sequence: CDR1 SGDLS, CDR2 YYNGEE. The V end lost 0 bases, the J end lost 2 bases, and 14 bases lay between the germline ends. The CDR3 reads CASSVAPLGPQETQYF. CDR3 in DNA: TGTGCCAGCAGCGTAGCCCCCCTTGGGCCTCAAGAGACCCAGTACTTC.

This chain links TRBV4-1 with TRBJ2-4; D might be TRBD1 or TRBD2, each matching 5 bases. This CDR3 has 14 amino acids. CDR1 MGHRA and CDR2 YSYEKL come from the germline V gene. V lost 5 bases and J 7 bases, leaving 15 bases between the germline ends. The CDR3 DNA reads as TGCGCCAGCAGCAGAACTACGGGGCCCAACATTCAGTACTTC. It translates to CASSRTTGPNIQYF.

This clone has more than one count but fewer than ten. The CDR3 DNA reads TGTGCCAGCACTCCGGGACAGGCGGTCGGGGAGCTGTTTTTT. Its protein is CASTPGQAVGELFF. The chain joins TRBV28 to TRBJ2-2; 8 bases are a match to TRBD1. With 7 bases clipped from V and 7 bases from J, the junction kept 8 bases outside the gene matches. CDR3 length: 14 residues. CDR1 and CDR2 from the germline V gene are MDHEN and SYDVKM.

This chain uses TRBV5-1 with TRBJ1-2, with 8 bases that match TRBD1. This CDR3 spans 16 amino acids. V was pared by 4 bases and J by 4 bases, with 12 bases of the junction left unmatched. Per the germline V gene, CDR1 is SGHRS and CDR2 is YFSETQ. The CDR3 DNA is TGCGCCAGCAGCGTTAATTGGGACAGGCAAGGCTATGGCTACACCTTC. Translated, it gives CASSVNWDRQGYGYTF.

This chain joins TRBV7-2 and TRBJ2-1; D is undetermined. CDR1 is SGHTA and CDR2 is FQGNSA in the germline V gene. The V gene lost 5 bases and the J gene lost 6 bases, with 5 bases spanning the gap. This CDR3 has 11 amino acids. In DNA form, the CDR3 reads TGTGCCAGCAGCATATTCAATGAGCAGTTCTTC. Residues: CASSIFNEQFF.

This clone has a handful of counts. The rearrangement uses TRBV5-1 and TRBJ2-1, with D unclear. Germline loops: CDR1 SGHRS, CDR2 YFSETQ. The CDR3 length is 14 residues. V was cut by 7 bases and J by 7 bases, with 18 bases left in between. In DNA, the CDR3 is TGCGCCAGCGGCCGGGCGCCTAGATTGAATGAGCAGTTCTTC. As protein: CASGRAPRLNEQFF.